This section outlines one T cell receptor (beta chain) sequence together with its context. Its antigen is not known. This entry is derived from a study of blood T cells in healthy people across ages. Points from the study as a whole: Naive T cell percentage strongly correlated with TCR beta diversity. Roughly linear declines in TCR beta diversity per million T cells occurred with age.

Through a sample-barcoded 5' primer and a J-beta primer mix, a second PCR was run for roughly 6 to 11 cycles. Using its own MiXCR run on the 5' RACE reads, TCRdb lists one record per CDR3 protein. The repertoire holds some 1.5 million distinct CDR3 sequences, with 28% as singletons. The germline V gene has CDR1 LGHNA and CDR2 YSLEER. CDR3 length: 16 amino acids. V trimming: 0 bases; J trimming: 0 bases; junction bases outside the gene matches: 3. Input material: blood. V gene TRBV4-3 combines with J gene TRBJ2-3, with 7 bases identical to TRBD1. This clonotype originated in a woman aged 25 to 39 in good health. The CDR3 DNA reads as TGCGCCAGCAGCCAAGAGGTACAGGGGAGCACAGATACGCAGTATTTT. It encodes CASSQEVQGSTDTQYF.